This record concerns one T cell receptor (beta chain) sequence. Data came from immunoSEQ multiplex PCR; TCRdb stores just in-frame clones and leaves some out. The sample holds about 33,000 clones, roughly 90% seen once. Per the germline V gene, CDR1 is SGHDT and CDR2 is YYEEEE. V was clipped by 0 bases and J by 9 bases, with 8 bases between them. The CDR3 is 12 residues long. This sample was included in a study of T cells in tuberculosis. Study-level information: The T cells targeted glucose monomycolate, a mycobacterial lipid, via CD1B.

The receptor's source is a donor aged 10 to 29 with latent tuberculosis or without tuberculosis infection. Some clones in this sample may be carry-over from other donors' samples. The sequenced material came from PBMCs. The chain couples TRBV5-6 to TRBJ2-3, with a tentative D call TRBD1 (6 bases). CDR3 sequence (DNA): TGTGCCAGCAGCTTGGACAGGGAGACGCAGTATTTT. Its translation is CASSLDRETQYF.